What follows are 12 T cell receptor beta chains derived from one specimen sequenced in a study of T-cell memory formation after mild COVID-19 (dated by TCRdb to the early 2020s). The method behind the library was 5' RACE. These reads were obtained on an Illumina NovaSeq 6000. TCRdb reran the public reads through fastp at Q25 and MiXCR, keeping productive beta chains. Rows with one shared CDR3 protein collapse into an entry with the most common genes and DNA. Present in this sample are more than 300,000 distinct CDR3 sequences, around 15% of which were seen just once. 22% of the sample is in the top ten clones. The sample consisted of PBMCs or a T cell subset sorted from them (not recorded which). These receptors originate from a man younger than 30 who had mild COVID-19 (a few samples of this study predate the infection). The sample titles of this study are shuffled in the database, so cell type and time point are left out; the donor was told from shared clones.

This clonotype appeared a few times. The chain carries TRBV30 and TRBJ2-1; TRBD1 aligns across 10 bases. Germline CDR1 GTSNPN, CDR2 SVGIG (reference sequence). The CDR3 extends over 14 amino acids. The V segment lost 2 bases and the J segment 9 bases; nucleotides outside the gene matches: 7. CDR3 loop: CAWSPGQGIGEQFF. The CDR3 DNA is TGTGCCTGGAGTCCGGGACAGGGGATCGGTGAGCAGTTCTTC.

The chain's CDR3 is CASSSFDQPQHF. CDR3 in DNA: TGTGCCAGCAGTTCCTTTGATCAGCCCCAGCATTTT. The chain is built from TRBV6-5 and TRBJ1-5; D remains ambiguous. The CDR3 runs to 12 residues. Germline-derived CDR1 and CDR2 are MNHEY and SVGAGI. Trimming shortened V by 4 bases and J by 5 bases, and 6 bases separated the two germline ends.

This chain joins TRBV6-5 and TRBJ1-1; no firm D call. The germline V and J ends were trimmed by 4 bases and 1 base, with 10 bases remaining between them. The CDR3 is 14 residues long. Germline assignment: CDR1 MNHEY and CDR2 SVGAGI. The CDR3 DNA sequence: TGTGCCAGCAGTTCTTACTCGGGGAACACTGAAGCTTTCTTT. Translated, it gives CASSSYSGNTEAFF.

V usage is TRBV20-1 and J usage is TRBJ2-1, with D possibly matching TRBD1 (6 bases). This CDR3 contains 13 residues. CDR1 is DFQATT and CDR2 is SNEGSKA in the germline V gene (reference sequence). V lost 5 bases, J lost 4 bases, and 12 bases lay in between. CDR3: CSASRDIYNEQFF. Written as DNA, the CDR3 is TGCAGTGCTTCCCGGGACATTTACAATGAGCAGTTCTTC.

In its sample, this clonotype was seen a few times. This chain connects TRBV27 to TRBJ2-3, with unresolved D. The V and J ends lost 2 bases and 4 bases respectively, with 7 bases between them. Germline lookup yields CDR1 MNHEY and CDR2 SMNVEV (reference sequence). This CDR3 has 13 residues. CDR3 sequence: CASSLPLADTQYF. The CDR3 bases are TGTGCCAGCAGTTTACCCTTGGCAGATACGCAGTATTTT.

This clonotype was observed a handful of times. The gene calls are TRBV6-6 and TRBJ2-4; 8 bases are a match to TRBD1. Germline V CDR1 and CDR2: MNHNY, SVGAGI (reference sequence). V lost 4 bases to trimming and J lost 8 bases; unmatched junction nucleotides: 10. The CDR3 has 15 amino acids. CDR3 in DNA: TGTGCCAGCAGTTCAGGACAGGGACGGCGGGACATTCAGTACTTC. Its protein is CASSSGQGRRDIQYF.

This clonotype was detected only a few times. The chain couples TRBV5-1 to TRBJ1-2; 9 nucleotides agree with TRBD1. The CDR3 is made up of 15 amino acids. Germline-derived CDR1 and CDR2 are SGHRS and YFSETQ. V dropped 4 bases and J dropped 4; count of bases not matched to a gene: 8. The CDR3 DNA reads as TGCGCCAGCAGCCCCGACAGGGGGGAGATCTATGGCTACACCTTC. Translation: CASSPDRGEIYGYTF.

This clonotype was picked up a small number of times. V usage is TRBV9 and J usage is TRBJ2-1; D possibly corresponds to TRBD2 (6 bases). The CDR3 spans 14 residues. V shed 3 bases and J shed 5 bases, with 12 bases lying between them. Germline assignment: CDR1 SGDLS and CDR2 YYNGEE. The CDR3 bases are TGTGCCAGCAGCGGGGCTAGCGACCACAATGAGCAGTTCTTC. Residues: CASSGASDHNEQFF.

The V gene is TRBV15, the J gene TRBJ1-1; D call uncertain. The germline gives CDR1 LNHNV, CDR2 YYDKDF (reference sequence). V was trimmed by 0 bases and J by 6 bases, leaving 14 bases between them. The CDR3 is 15 amino acids. The CDR3 loop is CATSRDKVGSAEAFF. CDR3 in DNA: TGTGCCACCAGCAGAGACAAAGTCGGGAGCGCTGAAGCTTTCTTT.

Many counts were recorded for this clonotype. The chain uses TRBV5-1 and TRBJ2-7; D could derive from TRBD1 or TRBD2 (5 bases each). This CDR3 contains 15 residues. The ends were cut back, 4 bases at V and 4 bases at J, with 18 bases in the middle. Germline V gives CDR1 SGHRS, CDR2 YFSETQ. CDR3: CASSRTGTERYEQYF. The DNA of the CDR3 is TGCGCCAGCAGCCGCACTGGGACGGAGAGGTACGAGCAGTACTTC.

The rearrangement joins TRBV19 to TRBJ2-6; no clear D gene. V was pared by 7 bases and J by 0 bases, with 7 bases between. Germline V gene lookup returns CDR1 LNHDA and CDR2 SQIVND (reference sequence). This CDR3 comprises 14 residues. The CDR3, as DNA: TGTGCCAGTAATCCGGTCTCTGGGGCCAACGTCCTGACTTTC. Protein: CASNPVSGANVLTF.

This clonotype was counted many times. The genes are TRBV7-2 and TRBJ2-1, with a possible D match to TRBD2 (7 bases). V gave up 0 bases and J gave up 7 bases, with 10 bases separating them. Germline CDR1 and CDR2: SGHTA and FQGNSA. The CDR3 runs 14 residues. CDR3 protein: CASSLAGGLNEQFF. CDR3 bases: TGTGCCAGCAGCTTAGCGGGGGGGCTTAATGAGCAGTTCTTC. Full variable domain (missing parts from reference TRBV7-2 and TRBJ2-1): GAGVSQSPSNKVTEKGKDVELRCDPISGHTALYWYRQSLGQGLEFLIYFQGNSAPDKSGLPSDRFSAERTGGSVSTLTIQRTQQEDSAVYLCASSLAGGLNEQFFGPGTRLTVL.